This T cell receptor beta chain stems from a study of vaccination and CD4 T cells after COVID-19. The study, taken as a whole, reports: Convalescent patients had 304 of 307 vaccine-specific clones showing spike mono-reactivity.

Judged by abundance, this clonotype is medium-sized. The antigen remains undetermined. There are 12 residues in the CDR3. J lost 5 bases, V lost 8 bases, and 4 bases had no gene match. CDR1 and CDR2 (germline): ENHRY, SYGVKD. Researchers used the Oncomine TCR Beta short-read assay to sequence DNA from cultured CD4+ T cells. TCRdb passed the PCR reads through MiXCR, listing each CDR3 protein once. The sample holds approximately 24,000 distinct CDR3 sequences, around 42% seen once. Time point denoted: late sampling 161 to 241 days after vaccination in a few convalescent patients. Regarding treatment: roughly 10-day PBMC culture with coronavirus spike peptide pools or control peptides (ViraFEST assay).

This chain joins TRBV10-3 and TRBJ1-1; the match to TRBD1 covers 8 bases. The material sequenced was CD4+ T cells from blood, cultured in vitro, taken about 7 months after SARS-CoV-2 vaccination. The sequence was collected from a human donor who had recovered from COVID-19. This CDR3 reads CAIGQGLTEAFF. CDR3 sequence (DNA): TGTGCCATCGGACAGGGTTTGACTGAAGCTTTCTTT.